This T cell receptor beta chain is drawn from a study of cytotoxic CD8 clonotypes in ibrutinib-treated CLL. Study at large: Roughly 25 partial and 2 complete responses; at median 68 months, approximately 15 remitted, around 12 progressed. Study findings and constraints: Clonality increased at ibrutinib response and stayed stable in sustained remission. At progression, however, it fell back toward baseline. Higher circulating CD8+ T-cell counts strongly accompanied higher baseline clonality, above age-matched healthy donors.

This clone was counted between two and nine times. The target antigen is unknown. Deep sequencing aimed at 1 in 200,000 to 1 in 1 million T cells' resolution. Sequencing was performed with immunoSEQ multiplex PCR; in TCRdb, only in-frame clones are kept and a portion is missing. The data contain approximately 330,000 clones, roughly 80% of them singletons. V was clipped by 7 bases and J by 7 bases, with 16 bases between them. Germline CDR1 is LNHDA and CDR2 is SQIVND (reference sequence). CDR3 length: 14 amino acids. Material: PBMCs, obtained before ibrutinib treatment. The chain couples TRBV19 to TRBJ2-2; D gene ambiguous. This clonotype originated in a human donor with chronic lymphocytic leukemia. The CDR3 spells CASTRTAPSGELFF. As DNA, the CDR3 is TGTGCCAGTACCAGGACGGCTCCTAGCGGGGAGCTGTTTTTT.